Below are 23 T cell receptor beta chains sequenced from a single sample in a study of blood T cell repertoires in COVID-19 (dated by TCRdb to 2019 to 2021). The method was the immunoSEQ multiplex PCR assay. The immuneACCESS repertoire file appears here via TCRdb, limited to in-frame rearrangements. These files lack a portion of the clones; in checked studies, under half of the deficit traces to unresolved V genes, and the cause of the others is not known. The sample table holds 150,000 to 200,000 clones, of which approximately 79% were seen once. The ten largest clones take up roughly 19% of the sample. Material: peripheral blood. These receptors were collected from an elderly woman with acute or convalescent COVID-19.

The chain links TRBV28 to TRBJ1-1; 8 nucleotides match TRBD1. The trim removed 7 bases at V and 1 base at J, leaving 5 bases unmatched. Germline assignment: CDR1 MDHEN and CDR2 SYDVKM. This CDR3 has 14 residues. The CDR3 DNA is TGTGCCAGCAACACAGGGGGAAGGAACACTGAAGCTTTCTTT. Protein sequence: CASNTGGRNTEAFF.

The rearrangement uses TRBV7-9 and TRBJ1-6; possible D gene TRBD1, 5 bases. Germline CDR1 and CDR2: SEHNR and FQNEAQ (reference sequence). CDR3 length: 14 amino acids. The V end lost 1 base, the J end lost 9 bases, and 10 bases lay between the germline ends. For the CDR3, the DNA is TGTGCCAGCAGCTTAGACGGGGGGAGTTCACCCCTCCACTTT. Amino acids: CASSLDGGSSPLHF.

This clone was seen only a few times. The V and J genes are TRBV7-8 and TRBJ1-2; TRBD1 matches 8 bases. Germline V CDR1 and CDR2: SGHVS, FQNEAQ. This CDR3 is built from 14 residues. V trimming: 4 bases; J trimming: 4 bases; junction bases outside the gene matches: 5. In DNA form, the CDR3 reads TGTGCCAGCAGCTACGACAGGGGTCCCTATGGCTACACCTTC. Its translation is CASSYDRGPYGYTF.

The rearrangement joins TRBV6-1 to TRBJ1-1, with D perhaps matching TRBD1 (5 bases). Germline loops: CDR1 MNHNS, CDR2 SASEGT. V was clipped by 2 bases and J by 11 bases, with 12 bases between them. The CDR3 spans 12 residues. The CDR3 reads CASSEYQGEAFF. CDR3 nucleotides: TGTGCCAGCAGTGAATACCAGGGCGAGGCTTTCTTT.

V usage is TRBV30 and J usage is TRBJ1-2; D uncertain. The germline V and J ends were trimmed by 4 bases and 4 bases, with 7 bases remaining between them. Germline values: CDR1 GTSNPN, CDR2 SVGIG (reference sequence). This CDR3 has 11 amino acids. In DNA form, the CDR3 reads TGTGCCTGGACTTTTTCCTATGGCTACACCTTC. As protein: CAWTFSYGYTF.

V gene TRBV4-3 combines with J gene TRBJ1-2; D possibly corresponds to TRBD1 (6 bases). The ends were cut back, 0 bases at V and 4 bases at J, with 9 bases in the middle. CDR3 length: 14 amino acids. Germline loops: CDR1 LGHNA, CDR2 YSLEER. CDR3 coding DNA: TGCGCCAGCAGCCAAGAGTGGACAGTCTATGGCTACACCTTC. Its translation is CASSQEWTVYGYTF.

V usage is TRBV12-5 and J usage is TRBJ1-3, with 9 nucleotides matching TRBD1. Germline CDR1 and CDR2: LGHNT and FRNRAP. This CDR3 region has 14 residues. V gave up 6 bases and J gave up 3 bases; unmatched junction bases: 3. The CDR3 region has the DNA TGTGCTAGTGGCACGACAGGGGGTGGAAACACCATATATTTT. Encoded protein: CASGTTGGGNTIYF. Combining the CDR3 with reference TRBV12-5 and TRBJ1-3 gives the whole variable domain DARVTQTPRHKVTEMGQEVTMRCQPILGHNTVFWYRQTMMQGLELLAYFRNRAPLDDSGMPKDRFSAEMPDATLATLKIQPSEPRDSAVYFCASGTTGGGNTIYFGEGSWLTVV.

The count of this clone is one. In nucleotides, the CDR3 is TGTGCCAGCAGCTGGCAGGGGAGGGCCCAGCATTTT. Translation: CASSWQGRAQHF. The chain combines TRBV6-2 or TRBV6-3 with TRBJ1-5, with D tentatively TRBD1 (6 bases). V shed 6 bases and J shed 11 bases, with 14 bases lying between them. The CDR3 contains 12 residues. CDR1 and CDR2 (germline): MNHEY, SVGEGT.

The rearrangement uses TRBV18 and TRBJ2-7; the D is unclear. Germline CDR1 KGHSH, CDR2 LQKENI. Trimming removed 6 bases from V and 5 bases from J, with 8 bases in between. The CDR3 contains 11 residues. CDR3 DNA: TGTGCCAGCTCGGCCGTGGACGAGCAGTACTTC. This gives the protein CASSAVDEQYF. Looking up the rest from reference TRBV18 and TRBJ2-7 gives the full variable domain: NAGVMQNPRHLVRRRGQEARLRCSPMKGHSHVYWYRQLPEEGLKFMVYLQKENIIDESGMPKERFSAEFPKEGPSILRIQQVVRGDSAAYFCASSAVDEQYFGPGTRLTVT.

V usage is TRBV3-1 (or the pseudogene TRBV3-2) and J usage is TRBJ2-2, with D possibly being TRBD2 (5 bases). The length of the CDR3 is 16 residues. Per the germline V gene, CDR1 is LGHDT and CDR2 is YNNKEL (reference sequence). The V end was cut by 1 base, the J end by 5 bases, with 14 bases between. The CDR3, as DNA: TGTGCCAGCAGCCAAGCGGGATGGGATCCAACCGGGGAGCTGTTTTTT. Encoded protein: CASSQAGWDPTGELFF.

The chain uses TRBV6-1 and TRBJ1-5; 11 nucleotides align to TRBD1. The CDR3 runs 16 residues. The germline V gene encodes CDR1 MNHNS and CDR2 SASEGT. The trim removed 2 bases at V and 3 bases at J, leaving 3 bases unmatched. The CDR3 is CASSERTGGVNQPQHF. CDR3 DNA sequence: TGTGCCAGCAGTGAAAGGACAGGGGGCGTCAATCAGCCCCAGCATTTT.

The chain links TRBV2 to TRBJ2-3; TRBD2 aligns across 7 bases. V lost 4 bases, J lost 6 bases, and 7 bases stayed unmatched. Looked up from germline, CDR1 is SNHLY and CDR2 is FYNNEI. The CDR3 runs 14 residues. The CDR3 region is CASSVAGALDTQYF. The CDR3 coding sequence is TGTGCCAGCAGTGTTGCGGGAGCCTTGGATACGCAGTATTTT.

The chain carries TRBV4-1 and TRBJ2-7, with 7 positions matching TRBD1. The V and J ends lost 1 base and 2 bases, in that order; junction bases with no gene match: 2. This CDR3 is built from 14 residues. Looked up from germline, CDR1 is MGHRA and CDR2 is YSYEKL. CDR3 region: CASSQGTGTYEQYF. The CDR3 DNA reads as TGCGCCAGCAGCCAAGGGACAGGTACCTACGAGCAGTACTTC.

This clone was recorded once. The J gene is TRBJ1-2, the V gene TRBV12-5, with TRBD1 matching over 7 bases. CDR1 and CDR2 from the germline V gene are LGHNT and FRNRAP. J lost 7 bases, V lost 4 bases, and 6 bases had no gene match. This CDR3 has 13 residues. In DNA, the CDR3 is TGTGCTAGTGGTTCAACAGGGGCCCGTGGCTACACCTTC. This encodes CASGSTGARGYTF.

The sample holds one count of this clone. The V and J genes are TRBV2 and TRBJ1-3; the D is unclear. CDR3 length equals 12 residues. Trimming stripped 7 bases from V and 0 bases from J, with 4 bases between. The germline CDR1 and CDR2 sequences are SNHLY and FYNNEI. CDR3 protein: CASTVSGNTIYF. The DNA for the CDR3 is TGTGCCAGCACCGTCTCTGGAAACACCATATATTTT.

This clone was seen only once. This sequence joins TRBV9 and TRBJ2-5, with 7 nucleotides matching TRBD1. The length of the CDR3 is 15 residues. Trimming removed 0 bases from V and 1 base from J; junction bases left unmatched: 3. Germline V gene sequence: CDR1 SGDLS, CDR2 YYNGEE. The CDR3 region has the DNA TGTGCCAGCAGCGTAGGAGGACAGGTCCAAGAGACCCAGTACTTC. Its translation: CASSVGGQVQETQYF.

The V call is TRBV28, the J call TRBJ2-1, with a possible D match to TRBD2 (5 bases). V shed 7 bases and J shed 5 bases, with 12 bases lying between them. Per the germline V gene, CDR1 is MDHEN and CDR2 is SYDVKM. The CDR3 spans 13 residues. The CDR3 here is CASTLAADNEQFF. In DNA, the CDR3 is TGTGCCAGCACTCTAGCAGCCGACAATGAGCAGTTCTTC.

The chain joins TRBV28 to TRBJ1-1; D possibly corresponds to TRBD1 (5 bases). From germline, CDR1 is MDHEN and CDR2 SYDVKM. This CDR3 has 12 amino acids. V dropped 6 bases and J dropped 10 bases, with 15 bases sitting between them. This CDR3 is CASSPIRGRAFF. The CDR3 DNA reads as TGTGCCAGCAGCCCAATAAGGGGTAGAGCTTTCTTT.

This clone was picked up a small number of times. The gene calls are TRBV7-2 and TRBJ1-5, with D maybe TRBD1 (5 bases). Germline CDR1 reads SGHTA; CDR2 reads FQGNSA. This CDR3 is built from 17 residues. The V gene lost 5 bases and the J gene lost 3 bases, with 20 bases spanning the gap. CDR3 sequence: CASSPGGVGWVNQPQHF. The CDR3 DNA is TGTGCCAGCAGCCCGGGGGGTGTAGGTTGGGTCAATCAGCCCCAGCATTTT.

V and J are TRBV19 and TRBJ1-4; TRBD1 agrees at 8 bases. The CDR3 extends over 16 amino acids. Germline values: CDR1 LNHDA, CDR2 SQIVND (reference sequence). V shed 5 bases, J shed 8 bases, and the junction held 13 bases outside the gene matches. The CDR3 bases are TGTGCCAGTAGTCCCGGCTGGACAGGGCAGGGAGAAAAACTGTTTTTT. Translating it yields CASSPGWTGQGEKLFF.

This clone has only one observation. The V gene is TRBV20-1, the J gene TRBJ1-1; D is uncertain. The CDR3 has 12 amino acids. V was pared by 3 bases and J by 0 bases, with 5 bases between. Germline CDR1 and CDR2: DFQATT and SNEGSKA (reference sequence). The CDR3 protein is CSASSVNTEAFF. CDR3 nucleotides: TGCAGTGCTAGTTCAGTGAACACTGAAGCTTTCTTT.

V usage is TRBV5-1 and J usage is TRBJ2-3; 8 nucleotides line up with TRBD2. CDR3 length: 15 amino acids. CDR1 is SGHRS, CDR2 YFSETQ, per germline. After removal of 0 bases from V and 7 bases from J, the junction contained 7 bases not matched to a gene. This chain's CDR3 is CASSLGGGQEYTQYF. The CDR3 DNA reads TGCGCCAGCAGCTTGGGCGGGGGGCAGGAATATACGCAGTATTTT.

The genes are TRBV7-3 and TRBJ2-7, with no clear D. Germline V gene sequence: CDR1 SGHTA, CDR2 FQGTGA. The CDR3 runs to 18 residues. Trimming took off 5 bases at V and 4 bases at J, with 27 bases between the two ends. The CDR3 is CASSRASFNRSWRYEQYF. The CDR3 DNA follows: TGTGCCAGCAGCAGAGCTAGTTTTAATCGATCTTGGAGATACGAGCAGTACTTC.